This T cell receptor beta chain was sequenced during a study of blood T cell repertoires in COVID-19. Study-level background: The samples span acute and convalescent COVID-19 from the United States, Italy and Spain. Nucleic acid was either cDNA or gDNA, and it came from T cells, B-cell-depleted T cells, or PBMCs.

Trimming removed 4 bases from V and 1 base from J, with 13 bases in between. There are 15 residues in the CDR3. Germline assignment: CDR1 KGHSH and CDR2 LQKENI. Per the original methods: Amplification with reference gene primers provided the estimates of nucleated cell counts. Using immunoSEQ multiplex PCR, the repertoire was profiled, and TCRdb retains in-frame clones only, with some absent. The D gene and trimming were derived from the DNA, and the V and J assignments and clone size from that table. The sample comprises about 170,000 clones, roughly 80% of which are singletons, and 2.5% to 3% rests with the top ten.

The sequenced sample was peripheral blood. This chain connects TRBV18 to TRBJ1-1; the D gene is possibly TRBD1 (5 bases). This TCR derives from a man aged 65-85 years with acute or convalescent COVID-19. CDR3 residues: CASSLDAGGNTEAFF. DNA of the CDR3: TGTGCCAGCTCACTCGACGCCGGGGGGAACACTGAAGCTTTCTTT.